Following are 15 T cell receptor beta chains from one sample sequenced in a study of T cell repertoires in ileal Crohn's disease. Here immunoSEQ multiplex PCR was the method, and the copy in TCRdb shows in-frame clones only, minus some. The table includes about 15,000 clones, less than 65% detected once. The specimen sequenced was ileal tissue. Receptors were obtained from an adult with Crohn's disease.

The V and J genes are TRBV2 and TRBJ2-6; D is perhaps TRBD1 (6 bases). Trimming left V 7 bases short and J 4 bases short, with 17 bases between. The CDR3 is made up of 16 amino acids. Germline assignment: CDR1 SNHLY and CDR2 FYNNEI. CDR3 residues: CASIGQLGGGANVLTF. DNA for the CDR3: TGTGCCAGCATAGGACAGCTGGGCGGAGGGGCCAACGTCCTGACTTTC. The whole variable domain, filled in from reference TRBV2 and TRBJ2-6, reads EPEVTQTPSHQVTQMGQEVILRCVPISNHLYFYWYRQILGQKVEFLVSFYNNEISEKSEIFDDQFSVERPDGSNFTLKIRSTKLEDSAMYFCASIGQLGGGANVLTFGAGSRLTVL.

The chain is built from TRBV6-1 and TRBJ1-1; D is uncertain. Germline values: CDR1 MNHNS, CDR2 SASEGT. V was clipped by 3 bases and J by 1 base, with 9 bases between them. The length of the CDR3 is 14 residues. CDR3 DNA: TGTGCCAGCAGTGAGAAACGGGGGAACACTGAAGCTTTCTTT. Amino acid sequence: CASSEKRGNTEAFF.

This CDR3 is CASSSQLETGRNTEAFF. The CDR3 nucleotides are TGTGCCAGCAGCTCTCAACTGGAGACAGGGCGGAACACTGAAGCTTTCTTT. This chain links TRBV7-2 with TRBJ1-1, with TRBD1 identical over 7 bases. After removal of 4 bases from V and 1 base from J, the junction contained 12 bases not matched to a gene. This CDR3 is 17 amino acids long. Germline V gene data show CDR1 as SGHTA and CDR2 as FQGNSA. Full variable domain (outside the CDR3, taken from reference TRBV7-2 and TRBJ1-1): GAGVSQSPSNKVTEKGKDVELRCDPISGHTALYWYRQSLGQGLEFLIYFQGNSAPDKSGLPSDRFSAERTGGSVSTLTIQRTQQEDSAVYLCASSSQLETGRNTEAFFGQGTRLTVV.

V and J are TRBV5-1 and TRBJ2-1; 10 positions agree with TRBD2. This CDR3 comprises 18 residues. Germline assignment: CDR1 SGHRS and CDR2 YFSETQ. The junction had 14 bases not matched to a gene; V was cut back by 3 bases and J by 5 bases. CDR3 in DNA: TGCGCCAGCAGCTCTACACTAGCGGGAAACGGGAAAAACAATGAGCAGTTCTTC. Its translation: CASSSTLAGNGKNNEQFF.

The J gene is TRBJ2-2, the V gene TRBV29-1; 7 bases line up with TRBD2. Germline assignment: CDR1 SQVTM and CDR2 ANQGSEA. Trimming at V came to 8 bases and at J to 4 bases, leaving 7 bases not matched to a gene. The CDR3 is 13 amino acids. The CDR3 bases are TGCAGCTCCGAGACGGGGGGCACCGGGGAGCTGTTTTTT. As protein: CSSETGGTGELFF.

This clone turned up a few times. This CDR3 reads CASSLGDYYNEQFF. In nucleotides, the CDR3 is TGCGCCAGCAGCTTGGGGGACTACTACAATGAGCAGTTCTTC. The rearrangement links TRBV5-1 to TRBJ2-1; TRBD2 matches at 7 bases. The CDR3 has 14 residues. V gave up 0 bases and J gave up 3 bases; unmatched junction bases: 0. In germline, CDR1 is SGHRS, CDR2 YFSETQ.

V and J are TRBV30 and TRBJ1-5; no firm D call. Trimming left V 1 base short and J 7 bases short, with 11 bases between. The CDR3 loop spans 13 amino acids. The germline CDR1 and CDR2 sequences are GTSNPN and SVGIG (reference sequence). The CDR3 loop is CAWSAGVAQPQHF. In DNA form, the CDR3 reads TGTGCCTGGAGTGCCGGGGTTGCGCAGCCCCAGCATTTT.

As for this clone: The identical CDR3 is also encoded by other nucleotide sequences in the sample. The chain couples TRBV29-1 to TRBJ2-7; the match to TRBD2 covers 12 bases. The CDR3 loop spans 14 amino acids. CDR1 SQVTM and CDR2 ANQGSEA come from the germline V gene. The V gene end was trimmed by 6 bases and the J gene end by 0 bases; junction bases not matched to a gene: 3. CDR3 sequence: CSVGLAGSSYEQYF. In DNA, the CDR3 is TGCAGCGTCGGACTAGCGGGATCCTCCTACGAGCAGTACTTC.

This clone was found once. The genes are TRBV30 and TRBJ2-7, with 8 bases aligning to TRBD2. Germline assignment: CDR1 GTSNPN and CDR2 SVGIG (reference sequence). CDR3 length equals 11 residues. V lost 4 bases and J lost 4; bases outside the gene matches: 0. As DNA, the CDR3 is TGTGCCTGGACGGGGGGGTACGAGCAGTACTTC. It is translated as CAWTGGYEQYF.

The chain couples TRBV29-1 to TRBJ2-7; D is undetermined. CDR3 size: 13 residues. Between the trimmed V and J ends, which lost 3 bases and 0 bases, there was a span of 9 bases. Germline lookup yields CDR1 SQVTM and CDR2 ANQGSEA. The CDR3 coding sequence is TGCAGCGTTGAGTCAGGTAACTCCTACGAGCAGTACTTC. Translating it yields CSVESGNSYEQYF.

This clone was observed a few times. The gene calls are TRBV7-2 and TRBJ2-7; TRBD2 aligns across 8 bases. The CDR3 spans 16 residues. With 0 bases clipped from V and 3 bases from J, the junction kept 7 bases outside the gene matches. Per the germline V gene, CDR1 is SGHTA and CDR2 is FQGNSA. The DNA for the CDR3 is TGTGCCAGCAGCTTAGCCGGGTCCGGGAGGGTCTACGAGCAGTACTTC. Amino acids: CASSLAGSGRVYEQYF.

This clone came up a few times. This sequence joins TRBV28 and TRBJ1-3; tentatively, D is TRBD1 (6 bases). The CDR3 has 14 amino acids. Germline values: CDR1 MDHEN, CDR2 SYDVKM. Trimming left V 4 bases short and J 4 bases short, with 11 bases between. CDR3 sequence reads: CASSSTGGGNTIYF. The CDR3 nucleotides are TGTGCCAGCAGTTCGACAGGAGGAGGAAACACCATATATTTT.

The chain recombines TRBV10-3 with TRBJ2-3; TRBD2 aligns across 10 bases. Germline V gives CDR1 ENHRY, CDR2 SYGVKD. V dropped 7 bases and J dropped 6; count of bases not matched to a gene: 7. The CDR3 covers 14 residues. The CDR3 nucleotides are TGTGCCATCATGAGTGGGACTAGCGCGGATACGCAGTATTTT. Translated, it gives CAIMSGTSADTQYF.

The chain has TRBV28 and TRBJ2-7; no reliable D call. CDR3 length: 13 amino acids. Germline CDR1 reads MDHEN; CDR2 reads SYDVKM. V gave up 2 bases and J gave up 4 bases, with 9 bases separating them. This chain's CDR3 is CASSLIYKYEQYF. The CDR3 nucleotides are TGTGCCAGCAGTTTAATCTATAAGTACGAGCAGTACTTC.

This chain uses TRBV18 with TRBJ1-4, with 8 bases aligning to TRBD1. The germline V gene encodes CDR1 KGHSH and CDR2 LQKENI. Trimming took 3 bases from V and 7 from J; bases not matched to a gene: 4. This CDR3 region has 14 residues. CDR3 sequence reads: CASSPTGESEKLFF. CDR3 coding DNA: TGTGCCAGCTCACCGACAGGGGAAAGTGAAAAACTGTTTTTT.